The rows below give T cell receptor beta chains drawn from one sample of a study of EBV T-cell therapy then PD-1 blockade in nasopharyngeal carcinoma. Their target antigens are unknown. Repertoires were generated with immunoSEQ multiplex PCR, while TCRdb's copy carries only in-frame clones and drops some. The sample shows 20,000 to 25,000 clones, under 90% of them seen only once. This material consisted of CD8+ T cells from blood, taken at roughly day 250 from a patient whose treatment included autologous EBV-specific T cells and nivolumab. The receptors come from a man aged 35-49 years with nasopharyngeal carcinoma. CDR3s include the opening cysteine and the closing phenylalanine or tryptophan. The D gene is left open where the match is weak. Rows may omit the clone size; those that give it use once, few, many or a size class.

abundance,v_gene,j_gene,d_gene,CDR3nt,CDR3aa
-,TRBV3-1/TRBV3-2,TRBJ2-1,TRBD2,TGTGCCAGCAGCCAAGAAGAAAAGCGGGGGGTCTCCTACAATGAGCAGTTCTTC,CASSQEEKRGVSYNEQFF
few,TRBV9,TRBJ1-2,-,TGTGCCAGCAGCGTCCACAGCTATGGCTACACCTTC,CASSVHSYGYTF
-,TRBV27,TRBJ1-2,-,TGTGCCAGCAGTTTAATTTACCGGGACGCGAACTATGGCTACACCTTC,CASSLIYRDANYGYTF
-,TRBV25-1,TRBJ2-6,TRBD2,TGTGCCAGCAGTGAAACGGGGGGTTCCTCTGGGGCCAACGTCCTGACTTTC,CASSETGGSSGANVLTF
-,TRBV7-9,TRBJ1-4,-,TGTGCCAGCAGAGAGGCGGGCGATGAAAAACTGTTTTTT,CASREAGDEKLFF
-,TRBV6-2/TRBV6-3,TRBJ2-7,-,TGTGCCAGCAGTTTCTCTCCTAGCGTCGACGAGCAGTACTTC,CASSFSPSVDEQYF
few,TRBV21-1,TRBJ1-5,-,TGTGCCAGCAGCAAAGCAGGGGAGGAGAATCAGCCCCAGCATTTT,CASSKAGEENQPQHF
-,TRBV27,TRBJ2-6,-,TGTGCCAGCAACCTCATTGGGGCCCCGAACTCTGGGGCCAACGTCCTGACTTTC,CASNLIGAPNSGANVLTF
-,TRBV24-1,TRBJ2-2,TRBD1,TGTGCCACCAGTGACCGGACAGGGGTGAGGGCCGGGGAGCTGTTTTTT,CATSDRTGVRAGELFF
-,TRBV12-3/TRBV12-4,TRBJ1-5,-,TGTGCCAGCAGTTTTGTCCCCAATCAGCCCCAGCATTTT,CASSFVPNQPQHF
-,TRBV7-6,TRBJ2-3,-,TGTGCCAGCAGCTTAGCGACAGCCTTTTATGGCACAGATACGCAGTATTTT,CASSLATAFYGTDTQYF
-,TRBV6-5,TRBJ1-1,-,TGTGCCAGCAGGGATCACCCAGCCGTGAACACTGAAGCTTTCTTT,CASRDHPAVNTEAFF
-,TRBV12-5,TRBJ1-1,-,TGTGCTAGTGGTTTCTATCAGGGTAGGGACACTGAAGCTTTCTTT,CASGFYQGRDTEAFF
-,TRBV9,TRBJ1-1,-,TGTGCCAGCAGCGTAGCCACTGAAGCTTTCTTT,CASSVATEAFF
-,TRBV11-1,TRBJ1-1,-,TGTGCCAGCAGCGCGGGCGAGTGGGCAGTGAACACTGAAGCTTTCTTT,CASSAGEWAVNTEAFF
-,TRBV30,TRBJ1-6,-,TGTGCCTGGAGTGTACGGGTACAGTATAATTCACCCCTCCACTTT,CAWSVRVQYNSPLHF
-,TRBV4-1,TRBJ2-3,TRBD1,TGCGCCAGCAGCCTCTTCGACAGGGCTGGAACAGATACGCAGTATTTT,CASSLFDRAGTDTQYF
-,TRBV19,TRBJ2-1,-,TGTGCCAGTAGTGTTGCGGGGCTTCGTCGGGAGCAGTTCTTC,CASSVAGLRREQFF
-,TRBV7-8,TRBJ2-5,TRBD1,TGTGCCAGCAGCCAACGGGACAGGGGTCAGGGAGAGACCCAGTACTTC,CASSQRDRGQGETQYF
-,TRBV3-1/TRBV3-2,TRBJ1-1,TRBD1,TGTGCCAGCAGCGACAGGGTGGGCACTGAAGCTTTCTTT,CASSDRVGTEAFF
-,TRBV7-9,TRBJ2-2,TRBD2,TGTGCCAGCAGCCGACTAGCGGGGCTAAACACCGGGGAGCTGTTTTTT,CASSRLAGLNTGELFF
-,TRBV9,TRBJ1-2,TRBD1,TGTGCCAGCAGCGTAGGCGGAAAGACAGGGGTTGCTGGCTACACCTTC,CASSVGGKTGVAGYTF
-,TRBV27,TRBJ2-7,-,TGTGCCAGCAGTCCCTCGGCAGGGGTGGCCTCCTACGAGCAGTACTTC,CASSPSAGVASYEQYF
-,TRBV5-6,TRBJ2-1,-,TGTGCCAGCAGCCTCAGTAATGAGCAGTTCTTC,CASSLSNEQFF
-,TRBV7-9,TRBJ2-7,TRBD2,TGTGCCAGCAGCTTAGTTGGGGGGGACGAGCAGTACTTC,CASSLVGGDEQYF
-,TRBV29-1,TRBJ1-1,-,TGCAGCGTCACAGCTGGCAGCACTGAAGCTTTCTTT,CSVTAGSTEAFF
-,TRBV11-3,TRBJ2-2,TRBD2,TGTGCCAGCAGCCCATTTGGCGGGGGGGCGAACGCCGGGGAGCTGTTTTTT,CASSPFGGGANAGELFF
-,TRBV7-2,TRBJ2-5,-,TGTGCCAGCAGCTTAGGGGGGGGGCCCCAAGAGACCCAGTACTTC,CASSLGGGPQETQYF
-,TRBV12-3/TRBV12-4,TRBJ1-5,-,TGTGCCAGCAGCCCCGATCACCAGCCCCAGCATTTT,CASSPDHQPQHF
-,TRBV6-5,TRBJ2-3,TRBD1,TGTGCCAGCAGCTCCGGACAGGGAGAGTTGGATACGCAGTATTTT,CASSSGQGELDTQYF
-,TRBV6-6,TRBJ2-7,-,TGTGCCGCGGGTGTGTCGGAGCCAACGGACGAGCAGTACTTC,CAAGVSEPTDEQYF
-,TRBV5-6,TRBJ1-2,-,TGTGCCAGCAGCGGAGCCGGGACCCACTATGGCTACACCTTC,CASSGAGTHYGYTF
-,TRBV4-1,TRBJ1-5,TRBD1,TGCGCCAGCAGCCAAGATAGACAGGGGGTCAATCAGCCCCAGCATTTT,CASSQDRQGVNQPQHF
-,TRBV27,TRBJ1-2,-,TGTGCCAGCAGTTTAAACCAGGGAGGCTATGGCTACACCTTC,CASSLNQGGYGYTF
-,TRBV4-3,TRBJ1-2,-,TGCGCCAGCAGCCAAATTCGGGGACATAACTATGGCTACACCTTC,CASSQIRGHNYGYTF
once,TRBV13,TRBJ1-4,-,TGTGCCAGCAGCTTAGTGAACCTGGGGGCAACTAATGAAAAACTGTTTTTT,CASSLVNLGATNEKLFF
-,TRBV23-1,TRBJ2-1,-,TGCGCCAGCAGTCAATCAAATCCGGTTGGCGACAAGGAGCAGTTCTTC,CASSQSNPVGDKEQFF
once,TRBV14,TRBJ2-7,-,TGTGCCAGCAGCCAGAGGGATGAGCAGTACTTC,CASSQRDEQYF
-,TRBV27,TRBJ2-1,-,TGTGCCAGCAGTTTATCGCGGGGTGTAATCTCGAATGAGCAGTTCTTC,CASSLSRGVISNEQFF
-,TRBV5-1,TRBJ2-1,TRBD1,TGCGCCAGCAGGCCGGACAGGGTAGGGAATGAGCAGTTCTTC,CASRPDRVGNEQFF
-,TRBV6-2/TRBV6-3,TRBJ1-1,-,TGTGCCAGCAGTTACTTCGCGCGGGCTCGAAAGACTGAAGCTTTCTTT,CASSYFARARKTEAFF
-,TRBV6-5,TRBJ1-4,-,TGTGCCAGCAGTTATTATCGGGGAGTTGAAAAACTGTTTTTT,CASSYYRGVEKLFF
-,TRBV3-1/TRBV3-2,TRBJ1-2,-,TGTGCCAGCAGCCGTCGATTTGGGGAGAACTATGGCTACACCTTC,CASSRRFGENYGYTF
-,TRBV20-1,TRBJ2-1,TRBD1,TGCAGTGCTAGTCCCGGACAGGACTACAATGAGCAGTTCTTC,CSASPGQDYNEQFF
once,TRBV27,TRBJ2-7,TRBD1,TGTGCCAGCAGTTTAAGGCCAGGGGGAGAGGAGCAGTACTTC,CASSLRPGGEEQYF
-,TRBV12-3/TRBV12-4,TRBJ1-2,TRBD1,TGTGCCAGCAGTTCAGGGGGCGATGGCTACACCTTC,CASSSGGDGYTF
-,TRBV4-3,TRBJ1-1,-,TGCGCCAGCAGCCAAGATTCGGCGGCGGACACTGAAGCTTTCTTT,CASSQDSAADTEAFF
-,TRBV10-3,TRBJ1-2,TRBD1,TGTGCCAGTGACAGGGGCAACTATGGCTACACCTTC,CASDRGNYGYTF
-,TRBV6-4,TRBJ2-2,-,TGTGCCAGCAGTGACACGGACACCGGGGAGCTGTTTTTT,CASSDTDTGELFF
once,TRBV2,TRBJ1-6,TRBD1,TGTGCCAGCGGGACAGAAGATAATTCACCCCTCCACTTT,CASGTEDNSPLHF
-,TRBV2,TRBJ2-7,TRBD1,TGTGCCAGCAGGTGGGACAGAGAGTACTTC,CASRWDREYF
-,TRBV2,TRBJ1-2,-,TGTGCCAGCAGACTTACCTATGGCTACACCTTC,CASRLTYGYTF
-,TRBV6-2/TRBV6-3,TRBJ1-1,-,TGTGCCAGCAGCCTGACAGAGAACACTGAAGCTTTCTTT,CASSLTENTEAFF
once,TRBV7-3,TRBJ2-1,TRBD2,TGTGCCAGCAGCTTTCGTCGGGGGGGCCTCAATGAGCAGTTCTTC,CASSFRRGGLNEQFF
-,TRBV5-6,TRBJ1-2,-,TGTGCCAGCAGCTACGGGGCTGGCTACACCTTC,CASSYGAGYTF